The 11 T cell receptor beta chains below were found in one sample sequenced in a study of blood T cells in healthy people across ages. Using a J-beta primer mix together with a sample-barcoded 5' primer, a second PCR was run for roughly 7 to 12 cycles. TCRdb re-analysed the 5' RACE reads in MiXCR, keeping a single row per CDR3 protein. Of roughly 930,000 distinct CDR3 sequences in the sample, approximately 49% were seen once. Sequenced sample: blood. The receptors were gathered from a man younger than 45 in good health.

Only a few counts were recorded for this clonotype. This sequence joins TRBV20-1 and TRBJ2-4; D unclear. Germline V gene sequence: CDR1 DFQATT, CDR2 SNEGSKA (reference sequence). The CDR3 length is 13 residues. V was trimmed by 2 bases and J by 1 base, leaving 6 bases between them. CDR3 sequence reads: CSARSRAKNIQYF. Written as DNA, the CDR3 is TGCAGTGCTAGAAGCAGGGCCAAAAACATTCAGTACTTC.

In this sample, this clonotype turned up a few times. The chain has TRBV5-1 and TRBJ2-3; 8 positions agree with TRBD1. Germline CDR1 and CDR2: SGHRS and YFSETQ. The CDR3 spans 14 residues. J gave up 8 bases and V 4 bases, and 9 bases lay outside the gene matches. The CDR3 reads CASSKTGAFGTQYF. In DNA, the CDR3 is TGCGCCAGCAGCAAGACAGGGGCTTTTGGTACGCAGTATTTT.

This clonotype was seen repeatedly, ten times or more. CDR3 amino acids: CASSPKYEQYF. CDR3 coding DNA: TGTGCCAGCAGCCCCAAATACGAGCAGTACTTC. The chain combines TRBV7-2 with TRBJ2-7; D unclear. Per the germline V gene, CDR1 is SGHTA and CDR2 is FQGNSA. The CDR3 runs 11 residues. Trimming removed 5 bases from V and 4 bases from J, with 6 bases in between.

This clonotype was counted a few times. The rearrangement links TRBV14 to TRBJ1-1, with D hard to call. CDR1 is SGHDN, CDR2 FVKESK, per germline. The CDR3 extends over 14 amino acids. The V gene lost 1 base and the J gene lost 4 bases, with 10 bases spanning the gap. CDR3 in amino acids: CASSQARAGTEAFF. The DNA of the CDR3 is TGTGCCAGCAGCCAAGCAAGGGCGGGCACTGAAGCTTTCTTT.

About this clonotype: One end of the junction is discordant with germline, which a read error may explain. The V and J genes are TRBV7-3 and TRBJ2-3; tentative D call: TRBD1 (5 bases). Germline CDR1 reads SGHTA; CDR2 reads FQGTGA. The length of the CDR3 is 12 residues. The CDR3 loop is CTSSQGPDTQYF. The CDR3 DNA sequence: TGTACCAGCAGCCAGGGCCCAGATACGCAGTATTTT.

The gene calls are TRBV20-1 and TRBJ1-6, with 7 positions matching TRBD1. V lost 4 bases, J lost 7 bases, and 10 bases stayed unmatched. Germline CDR1 reads DFQATT; CDR2 reads SNEGSKA (reference sequence). The length of the CDR3 is 15 residues. CDR3 in amino acids: CSAKGRDRPNSPLHF. The DNA for the CDR3 is TGCAGTGCTAAAGGGAGGGACAGACCGAATTCACCCCTCCACTTT.

The chain links TRBV11-2 to TRBJ2-1, with no clear D. The CDR3 extends over 15 amino acids. Germline CDR1 is SGHAT and CDR2 is FQNNGV. Trimming took 1 base from V and 6 from J, leaving 13 bases between them. DNA of the CDR3: TGTGCCAGCAGCTTAGGCCAGTCTAGTTTCAATGAGCAGTTCTTC. Its translation: CASSLGQSSFNEQFF.

This chain's CDR3 is CASSTDRDWTDTQYF. The DNA of the CDR3 is TGTGCCAGCAGCACTGACAGGGACTGGACAGATACGCAGTATTTT. V and J are TRBV7-2 and TRBJ2-3; TRBD1 is a possible D gene (7 bases). CDR3 length equals 15 residues. V dropped 5 bases and J dropped 3 bases, with 15 bases sitting between them. Per the germline V gene, CDR1 is SGHTA and CDR2 is FQGNSA.

Only a few counts were recorded for this clonotype. This chain links TRBV5-5 with TRBJ1-5, with D unresolved. V was trimmed by 4 bases and J by 6 bases, leaving 11 bases between them. Germline V gives CDR1 SGHKS, CDR2 YYEKEE (reference sequence). The CDR3 is 13 amino acids. Here the CDR3 DNA reads TGTGCCAGCAGCCGGGAGGTGGGTCAGCCCCAGCATTTT. Protein: CASSREVGQPQHF.

The J gene is TRBJ2-4, the V gene TRBV11-3; D is unclear. V shed 4 bases and J shed 0 bases, with 13 bases lying between them. The germline V gene encodes CDR1 SGHNT and CDR2 YENEEA. The CDR3 consists of 16 residues. The CDR3: CASSSHLKVAKNIQYF. In DNA, the CDR3 is TGTGCCAGCAGCTCTCACCTAAAGGTAGCCAAAAACATTCAGTACTTC.

The chain carries TRBV27 and TRBJ1-1; perhaps TRBD1 as D (6 bases). Trimming removed 5 bases at V and 11 bases at J, with 21 bases between. The V gene's germline CDR1 is MNHEY and CDR2 SMNVEV (reference sequence). The CDR3 covers 14 residues. The CDR3 protein is CASSPTTGATGAFF. In DNA, the CDR3 is TGTGCCAGCAGTCCCACGACAGGAGCAACTGGGGCTTTCTTT.